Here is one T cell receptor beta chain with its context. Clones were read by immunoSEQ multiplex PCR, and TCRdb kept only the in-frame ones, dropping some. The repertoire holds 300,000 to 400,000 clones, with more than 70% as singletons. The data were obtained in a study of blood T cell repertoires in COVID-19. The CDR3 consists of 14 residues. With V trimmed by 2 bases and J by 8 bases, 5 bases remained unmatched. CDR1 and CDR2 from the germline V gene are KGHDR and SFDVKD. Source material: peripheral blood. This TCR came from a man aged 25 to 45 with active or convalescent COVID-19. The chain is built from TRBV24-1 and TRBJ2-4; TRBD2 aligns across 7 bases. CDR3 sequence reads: CATSDYRAGDIQYF. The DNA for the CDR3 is TGTGCCACCAGTGATTACCGGGCGGGGGACATTCAGTACTTC.